Listed below are T cell receptor beta chains from one sample, sequenced in a study of human T cells and chemical hapten exposure. TCRdb analysed the RACE reads with MiXCR anew, one entry per CDR3 protein. The sample consists of 89,000 or so distinct CDR3 sequences, 5% to 8.5% of them appearing once. Sequenced here: whole blood, sampled in connection with sensitization to the hapten diphenylcyclopropenone (DPC). The receptors here all came from a woman aged 30 to 39 with alopecia areata. Some clones in this sample may be carry-over from other donors' samples. Each CDR3 is given with its conserved first and last residue. The D gene is left open where the match is weak. Size values are once, few and many counts, or a class for expanded clones, and some rows have none.

d_call	v_call	clone_size	j_call	cdr3_aa	cdr3_nt
TRBD2	TRBV12-3/TRBV12-4	few	TRBJ2-7	CASSPRTSSYEQYF	TGTGCCAGCAGTCCAAGGACTAGCTCCTACGAGCAGTACTTC
-	TRBV5-1	-	TRBJ1-2	CASSFTVNYGYTF	TGCGCCAGCAGCTTTACAGTTAACTATGGCTACACCTTC
-	TRBV6-5	many	TRBJ2-7	CASSPTGGYEQYF	TGTGCCAGCAGTCCGACTGGAGGTTACGAGCAGTACTTC
-	TRBV12-3/TRBV12-4	-	TRBJ1-2	CASGTWDVGYGYTF	TGTGCCAGCGGAACCTGGGACGTGGGCTATGGCTACACCTTC
TRBD1	TRBV7-3	many	TRBJ1-1	CASSVDRATEAFF	TGTGCCAGCAGCGTTGACAGGGCCACTGAAGCTTTCTTT
TRBD1	TRBV6-6	few	TRBJ1-5	CASTQGLISNQPQHF	TGTGCCAGCACACAGGGGCTAATTAGCAATCAGCCCCAGCATTTT
-	TRBV27	-	TRBJ2-7	CASSLSEGYEQYF	TGTGCCAGCAGTTTATCGGAGGGGTACGAGCAGTACTTC
TRBD1	TRBV20-1	few	TRBJ2-7	CSAGMASGGHEQYF	TGCAGTGCCGGGATGGCCTCAGGGGGTCACGAGCAGTACTTC
TRBD1	TRBV10-3	few	TRBJ1-4	CATYSGTGNEKLFF	TGTGCCACCTACTCCGGGACAGGGAATGAAAAACTGTTTTTT
-	TRBV6-1	-	TRBJ1-5	CASSSPWQPNQPQHF	TGTGCCAGCAGCAGTCCCTGGCAACCCAATCAGCCCCAGCATTTT
TRBD1	TRBV18	few	TRBJ1-6	CASSPGQAGSPLHF	TGTGCCAGCTCACCGGGACAGGCAGGTTCACCCCTCCACTTT
-	TRBV3-1	many	TRBJ1-1	CASTPPGDQIINTEAFF	TGTGCCAGCACCCCACCCGGGGACCAGATCATCAACACTGAAGCTTTCTTT
TRBD2	TRBV5-1	many	TRBJ2-1	CASSLLSSGGANEQFF	TGCGCCAGCAGCTTATTGTCTAGCGGGGGGGCAAATGAGCAGTTCTTC
TRBD2	TRBV20-1	many	TRBJ2-5	CSAIKGGVETQYF	TGCAGTGCGATTAAGGGAGGGGTAGAGACCCAGTACTTC
-	TRBV2	many	TRBJ1-5	CASRTQGRSNQPQHF	TGTGCCAGCAGAACGCAGGGGAGAAGCAATCAGCCCCAGCATTTT
-	TRBV5-1	-	TRBJ2-5	CASSLAGAAEYF	TGCGCCAGCAGCTTGGCCGGGGCCGCTGAGTACTTC
-	TRBV12-3/TRBV12-4	many	TRBJ2-3	CASSFFRTYSKDTQYF	TGTGCCAGCAGTTTTTTCCGTACCTATTCCAAAGATACGCAGTATTTT
TRBD1	TRBV3-1	many	TRBJ2-7	CASSRGQGTYEQYF	TGTGCCAGCAGCCGGGGACAGGGGACCTACGAGCAGTACTTC
-	TRBV12-3/TRBV12-4	-	TRBJ1-1	CASSLGQSGTEAFF	TGTGCCAGCAGCCTAGGGCAATCGGGTACTGAAGCTTTCTTT
TRBD1	TRBV5-1	many	TRBJ1-5	CASSSPTGDNQPQHF	TGCGCCAGCAGCTCGCCGACAGGGGACAATCAGCCCCAGCATTTT
-	TRBV7-3	many	TRBJ2-2	CASSSQGNTGELFF	TGTGCCAGCAGCTCCCAGGGGAACACCGGGGAGCTGTTTTTT
-	TRBV4-1	few	TRBJ1-5	CASSQDGQINQPQHF	TGCGCCAGCAGCCAAGACGGTCAAATCAATCAGCCCCAGCATTTT
-	TRBV9	many	TRBJ2-7	CASSEGGAARGEQYF	TGTGCCAGCAGCGAAGGAGGGGCGGCTCGCGGGGAGCAGTACTTC
TRBD1	TRBV19	many	TRBJ1-1	CASSPTGINTEAFF	TGTGCCAGTAGCCCGACAGGGATCAACACTGAAGCTTTCTTT
-	TRBV20-1	many	TRBJ2-1	CSANGLPTYNEQFF	TGCAGTGCTAACGGACTTCCCACCTACAATGAGCAGTTCTTC
TRBD1	TRBV7-9	many	TRBJ2-2	CASSSRDSYAPQYTGELFF	TGTGCCAGCAGCTCCCGGGACAGTTACGCCCCTCAATACACCGGGGAGCTGTTTTTT
-	TRBV5-1	-	TRBJ1-1	CASSPTAPGQTEAFF	TGCGCCAGCAGCCCGACAGCCCCTGGGCAAACTGAAGCTTTCTTT
TRBD2	TRBV7-2	many	TRBJ2-3	CASSLVAGGPDTQYF	TGTGCCAGCAGCTTAGTAGCGGGGGGCCCAGATACGCAGTATTTT
-	TRBV2	many	TRBJ2-1	CASSSRGSNEQFF	TGTGCCAGCAGTTCTCGGGGGAGCAATGAGCAGTTCTTC
-	TRBV19	many	TRBJ2-1	CASASGLYNEQFF	TGTGCCAGCGCTTCAGGACTGTACAATGAGCAGTTCTTC
-	TRBV20-1	-	TRBJ1-4	CSARGSPTNEKLFF	TGCAGTGCTAGGGGCTCACCAACTAATGAAAAACTGTTTTTT
-	TRBV7-2	many	TRBJ1-2	CASSLVVRPRSYGYTF	TGTGCCAGCAGCTTAGTGGTGCGGCCGAGGAGCTATGGCTACACCTTC
-	TRBV5-1	many	TRBJ1-5	CASSGGGDQPQHF	TGCGCCAGCAGCGGGGGCGGGGACCAGCCCCAGCATTTT
-	TRBV18	many	TRBJ2-7	CASSPVTGINEQYF	TGTGCCAGCTCACCGGTTACAGGGATCAACGAGCAGTACTTC
-	TRBV29-1	-	TRBJ1-2	CSVDALIRGGYGYTF	TGCAGCGTTGATGCCCTAATCAGGGGCGGGTATGGCTACACCTTC
TRBD1	TRBV5-4	many	TRBJ1-6	CASSLRDRGSSPLHF	TGTGCCAGCAGCTTGCGGGACAGGGGTAGCTCACCCCTCCACTTT
-	TRBV7-2	-	TRBJ1-3	CASSPLPGNTIYF	TGTGCCAGCAGCCCCCTCCCTGGAAACACCATATATTTT
TRBD1	TRBV7-2	many	TRBJ2-3	CASSSQIGTEQYF	TGTGCCAGCAGCTCTCAGATAGGGACAGAGCAGTATTTT
TRBD1	TRBV6-5	many	TRBJ1-2	CASSLLTGDGYTF	TGTGCCAGCAGCCTATTGACAGGGGATGGCTACACCTTC